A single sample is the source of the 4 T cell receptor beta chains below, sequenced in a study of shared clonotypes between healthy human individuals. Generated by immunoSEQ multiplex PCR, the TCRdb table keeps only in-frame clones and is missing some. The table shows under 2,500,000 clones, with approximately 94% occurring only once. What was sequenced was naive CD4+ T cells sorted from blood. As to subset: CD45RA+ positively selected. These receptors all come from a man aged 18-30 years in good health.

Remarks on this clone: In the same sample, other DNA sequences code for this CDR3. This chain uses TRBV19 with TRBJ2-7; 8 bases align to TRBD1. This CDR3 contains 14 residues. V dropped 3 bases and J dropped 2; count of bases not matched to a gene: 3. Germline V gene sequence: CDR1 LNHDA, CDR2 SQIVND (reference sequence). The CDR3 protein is CASSIRQGPYEQYF. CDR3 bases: TGTGCCAGTAGTATCAGACAGGGGCCCTACGAGCAGTACTTC.

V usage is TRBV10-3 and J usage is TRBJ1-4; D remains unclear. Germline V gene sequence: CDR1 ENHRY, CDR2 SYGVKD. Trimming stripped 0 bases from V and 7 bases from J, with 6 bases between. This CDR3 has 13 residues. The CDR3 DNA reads TGTGCCATCAGTGAGTCCGATGTTGAAAAACTGTTTTTT. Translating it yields CAISESDVEKLFF.

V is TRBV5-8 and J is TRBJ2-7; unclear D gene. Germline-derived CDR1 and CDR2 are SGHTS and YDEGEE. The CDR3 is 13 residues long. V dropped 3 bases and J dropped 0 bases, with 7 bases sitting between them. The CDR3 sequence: CASSYKSSYEQYF. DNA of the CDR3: TGTGCCAGCAGCTACAAGAGCTCCTACGAGCAGTACTTC.

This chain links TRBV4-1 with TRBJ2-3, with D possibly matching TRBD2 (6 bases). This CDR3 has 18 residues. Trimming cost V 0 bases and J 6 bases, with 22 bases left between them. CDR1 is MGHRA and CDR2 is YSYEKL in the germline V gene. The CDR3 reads CASSQEVVGRRGPDTQYF. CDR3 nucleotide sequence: TGCGCCAGCAGCCAAGAAGTAGTAGGAAGGCGGGGACCCGATACGCAGTATTTT.